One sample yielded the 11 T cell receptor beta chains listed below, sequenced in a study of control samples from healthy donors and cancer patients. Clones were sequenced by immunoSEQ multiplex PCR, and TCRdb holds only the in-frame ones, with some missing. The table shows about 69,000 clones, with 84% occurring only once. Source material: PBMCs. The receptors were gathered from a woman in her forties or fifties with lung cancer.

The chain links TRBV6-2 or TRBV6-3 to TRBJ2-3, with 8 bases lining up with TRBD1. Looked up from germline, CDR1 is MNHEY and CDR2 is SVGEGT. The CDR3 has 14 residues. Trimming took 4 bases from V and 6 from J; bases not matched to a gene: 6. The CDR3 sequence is CASSLGQVVDTQYF. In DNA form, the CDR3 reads TGTGCCAGCAGTTTGGGACAGGTCGTTGATACGCAGTATTTT.

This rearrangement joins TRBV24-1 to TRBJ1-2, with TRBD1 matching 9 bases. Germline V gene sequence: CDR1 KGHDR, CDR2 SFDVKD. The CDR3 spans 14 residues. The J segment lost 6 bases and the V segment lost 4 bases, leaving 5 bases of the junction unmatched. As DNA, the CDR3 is TGTGCCACCAGTGACCCTGACAGGGGGGATGGCTACACCTTC. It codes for CATSDPDRGDGYTF.

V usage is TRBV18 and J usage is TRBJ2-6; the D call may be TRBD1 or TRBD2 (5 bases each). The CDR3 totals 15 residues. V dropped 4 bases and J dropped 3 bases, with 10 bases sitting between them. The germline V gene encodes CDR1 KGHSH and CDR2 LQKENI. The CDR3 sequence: CASSRGTGGANVLTF. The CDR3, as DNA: TGTGCCAGCTCACGTGGGACGGGTGGGGCCAACGTCCTGACTTTC.

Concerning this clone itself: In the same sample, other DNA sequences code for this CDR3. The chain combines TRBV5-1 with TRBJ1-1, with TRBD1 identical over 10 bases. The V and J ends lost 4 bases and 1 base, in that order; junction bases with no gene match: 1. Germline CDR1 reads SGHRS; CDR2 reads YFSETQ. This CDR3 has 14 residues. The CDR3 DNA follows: TGCGCCAGCAGCGGACAGGGGGGGAACACTGAAGCTTTCTTT. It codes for CASSGQGGNTEAFF.

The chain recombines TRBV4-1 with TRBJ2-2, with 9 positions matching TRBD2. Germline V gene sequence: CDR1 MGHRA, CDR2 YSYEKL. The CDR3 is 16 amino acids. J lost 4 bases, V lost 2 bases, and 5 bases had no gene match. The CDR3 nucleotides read TGCGCCAGCAGCCAATTAGCGGGGGTGGGCACCGGGGAGCTGTTTTTT. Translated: CASSQLAGVGTGELFF.

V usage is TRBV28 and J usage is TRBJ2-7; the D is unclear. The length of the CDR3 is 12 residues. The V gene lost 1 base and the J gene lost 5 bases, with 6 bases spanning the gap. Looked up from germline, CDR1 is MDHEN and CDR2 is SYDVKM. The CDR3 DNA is TGTGCCAGCAGTTTATCCGTCCACGAGCAGTACTTC. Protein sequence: CASSLSVHEQYF.

The CDR3, as DNA: TGTGCCAGCAGCTTGGACAGGAACACCGGGGAGCTGTTTTTT. It codes for CASSLDRNTGELFF. The rearrangement uses TRBV11-1 and TRBJ2-2, with a possible D match to TRBD1 (6 bases). This CDR3 comprises 14 residues. V lost 3 bases to trimming and J lost 1 base, with 6 bases between them. Germline V gene lookup returns CDR1 SGHAT and CDR2 FQDESV (reference sequence).

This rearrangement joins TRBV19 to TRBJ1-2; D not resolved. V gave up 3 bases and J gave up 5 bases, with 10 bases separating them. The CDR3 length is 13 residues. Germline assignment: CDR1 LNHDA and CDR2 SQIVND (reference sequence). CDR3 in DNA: TGTGCCAGTAGTATTTTTGTGGGATATGGCTACACCTTC. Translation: CASSIFVGYGYTF.

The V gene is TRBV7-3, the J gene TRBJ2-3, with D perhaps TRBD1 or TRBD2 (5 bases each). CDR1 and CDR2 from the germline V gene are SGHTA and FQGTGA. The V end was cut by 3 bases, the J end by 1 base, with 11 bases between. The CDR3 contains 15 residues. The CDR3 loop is CASSLGVRGTDTQYF. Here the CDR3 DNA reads TGTGCCAGCAGCTTGGGGGTGAGAGGCACAGATACGCAGTATTTT.

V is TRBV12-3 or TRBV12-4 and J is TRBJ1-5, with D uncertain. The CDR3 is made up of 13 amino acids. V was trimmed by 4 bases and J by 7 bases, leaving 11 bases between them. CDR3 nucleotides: TGTGCCAGCAGTTCCTCGGAGGCGCAGCCCCAGCATTTT. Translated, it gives CASSSSEAQPQHF.

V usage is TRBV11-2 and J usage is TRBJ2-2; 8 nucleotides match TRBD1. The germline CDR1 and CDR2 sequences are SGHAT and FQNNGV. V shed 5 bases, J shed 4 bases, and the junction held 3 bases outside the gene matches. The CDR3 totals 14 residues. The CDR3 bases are TGTGCCAGCAGCCTTACAGGGGGCACCGGGGAGCTGTTTTTT. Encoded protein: CASSLTGGTGELFF. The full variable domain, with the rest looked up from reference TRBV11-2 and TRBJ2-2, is EAGVAQSPRYKIIEKRQSVAFWCNPISGHATLYWYQQILGQGPKLLIQFQNNGVVDDSQLPKDRFSAERLKGVDSTLKIQPAKLEDSAVYLCASSLTGGTGELFFGEGSRLTVL.